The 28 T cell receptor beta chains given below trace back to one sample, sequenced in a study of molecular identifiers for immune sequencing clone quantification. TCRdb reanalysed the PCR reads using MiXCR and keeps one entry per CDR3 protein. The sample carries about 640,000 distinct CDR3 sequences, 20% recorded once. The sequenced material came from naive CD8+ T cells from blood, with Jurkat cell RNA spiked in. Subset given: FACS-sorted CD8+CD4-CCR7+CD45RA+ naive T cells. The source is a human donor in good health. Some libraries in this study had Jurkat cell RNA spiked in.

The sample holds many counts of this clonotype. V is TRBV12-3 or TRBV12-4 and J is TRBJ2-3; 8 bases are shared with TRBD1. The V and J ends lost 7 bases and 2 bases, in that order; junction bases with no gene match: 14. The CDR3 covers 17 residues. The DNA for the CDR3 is TGTGCCAGCAAGGGGACCGAAACAGGGGGACTCACAGATACGCAGTATTTT. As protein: CASKGTETGGLTDTQYF.

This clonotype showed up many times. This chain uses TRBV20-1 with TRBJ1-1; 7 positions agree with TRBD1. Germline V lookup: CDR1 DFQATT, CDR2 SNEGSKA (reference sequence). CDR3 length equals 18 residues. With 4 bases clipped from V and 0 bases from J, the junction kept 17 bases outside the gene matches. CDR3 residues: CSAMPNTGTEGLNTEAFF. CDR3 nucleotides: TGCAGTGCTATGCCGAATACCGGGACAGAGGGATTGAACACTGAAGCTTTCTTT.

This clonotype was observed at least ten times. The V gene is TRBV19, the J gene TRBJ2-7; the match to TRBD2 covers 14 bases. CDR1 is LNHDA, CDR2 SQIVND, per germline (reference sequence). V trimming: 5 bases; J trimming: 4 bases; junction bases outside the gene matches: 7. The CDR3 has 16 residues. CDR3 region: CASSLAGTSGGYEQYF. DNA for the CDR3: TGTGCCAGTAGTCTCGCCGGGACTAGCGGGGGATACGAGCAGTACTTC.

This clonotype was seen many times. The CDR3 is CASSFLVGQSSGANVLTF. The CDR3 bases are TGTGCCAGCAGCTTCCTGGTCGGGCAGAGCTCTGGGGCCAACGTCCTGACTTTC. The genes are TRBV7-8 and TRBJ2-6; D ambiguous. The CDR3 totals 18 residues. Germline CDR1 is SGHVS and CDR2 is FQNEAQ. The V gene lost 3 bases and the J gene lost 0 bases, with 15 bases spanning the gap. The variable domain in full, completed from reference TRBV7-8 and TRBJ2-6, reads GAGVSQSPRYKVAKRGQDVALRCDPISGHVSLFWYQQALGQGPEFLTYFQNEAQLDKSGLPSDRFFAERPEGSVSTLKIQRTQQEDSAVYLCASSFLVGQSSGANVLTFGAGSRLTVL.

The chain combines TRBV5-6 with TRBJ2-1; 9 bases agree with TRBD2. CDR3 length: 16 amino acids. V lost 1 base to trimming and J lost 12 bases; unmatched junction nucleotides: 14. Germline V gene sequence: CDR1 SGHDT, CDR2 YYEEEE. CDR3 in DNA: TGTGCCAGCAGCTTGAGCGGCGGGAGGGCCGTCCATGGGCAGTTCTTC. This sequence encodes CASSLSGGRAVHGQFF.

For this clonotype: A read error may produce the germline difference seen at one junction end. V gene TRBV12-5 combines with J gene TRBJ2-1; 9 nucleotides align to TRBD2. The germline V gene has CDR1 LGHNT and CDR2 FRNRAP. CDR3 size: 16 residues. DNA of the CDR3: TGTGTTAGTGGTTTGGTAGTAGCGGGAGTCTACAATGAGCAGTTCTTC. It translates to CVSGLVVAGVYNEQFF.

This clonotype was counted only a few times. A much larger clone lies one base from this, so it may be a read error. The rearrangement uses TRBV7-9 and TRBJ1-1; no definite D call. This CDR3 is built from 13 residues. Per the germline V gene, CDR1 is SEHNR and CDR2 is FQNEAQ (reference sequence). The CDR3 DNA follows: TGTGCCAGCAGCTTAGTAGTTGAGGCTGAAGTTTTCTTT. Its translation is CASSLVVEAEVFF.

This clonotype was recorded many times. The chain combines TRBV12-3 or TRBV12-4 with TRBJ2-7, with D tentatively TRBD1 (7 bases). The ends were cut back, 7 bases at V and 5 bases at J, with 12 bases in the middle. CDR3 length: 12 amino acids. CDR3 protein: CASNQGGDEQYF. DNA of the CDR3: TGTGCCAGCAATCAGGGGGGCGACGAGCAGTACTTC.

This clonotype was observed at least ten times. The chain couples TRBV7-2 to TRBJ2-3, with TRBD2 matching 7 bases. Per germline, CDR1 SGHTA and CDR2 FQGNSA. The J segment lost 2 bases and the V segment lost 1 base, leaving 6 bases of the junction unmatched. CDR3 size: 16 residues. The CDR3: CASSLGASGHTDTQYF. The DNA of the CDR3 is TGTGCCAGCAGCTTAGGGGCTAGCGGACACACAGATACGCAGTATTTT.

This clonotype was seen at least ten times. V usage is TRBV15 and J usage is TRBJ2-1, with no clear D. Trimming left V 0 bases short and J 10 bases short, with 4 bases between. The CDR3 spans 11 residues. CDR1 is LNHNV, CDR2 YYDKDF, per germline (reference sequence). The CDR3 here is CATSRDGEQFF. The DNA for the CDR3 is TGTGCCACCAGCAGAGACGGGGAGCAGTTCTTC.

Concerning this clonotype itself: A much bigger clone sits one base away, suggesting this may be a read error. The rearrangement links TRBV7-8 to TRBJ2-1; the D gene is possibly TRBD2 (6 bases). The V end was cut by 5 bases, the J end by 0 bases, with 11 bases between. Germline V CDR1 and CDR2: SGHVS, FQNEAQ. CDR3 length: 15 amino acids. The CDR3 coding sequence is TGTGCCAGCAGCAAGGGCGGGGTCTCCTACAATGAGCAGTTCTTC. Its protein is CASSKGGVSYNEQFF.

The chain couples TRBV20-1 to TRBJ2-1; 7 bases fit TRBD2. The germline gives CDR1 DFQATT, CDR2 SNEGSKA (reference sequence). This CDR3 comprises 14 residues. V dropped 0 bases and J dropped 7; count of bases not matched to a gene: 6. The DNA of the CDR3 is TGCAGTGCTAGAGAGGCGGGAGCGGTAAATGAGCAGTTCTTC. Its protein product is CSAREAGAVNEQFF.

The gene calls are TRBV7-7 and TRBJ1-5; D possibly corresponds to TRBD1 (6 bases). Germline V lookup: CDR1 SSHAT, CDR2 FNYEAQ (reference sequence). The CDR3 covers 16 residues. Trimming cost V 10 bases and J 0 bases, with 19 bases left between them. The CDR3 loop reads CANQLRTEISNQPQHF. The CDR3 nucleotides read TGTGCCAACCAGCTTAGGACAGAGATTAGCAATCAGCCCCAGCATTTT.

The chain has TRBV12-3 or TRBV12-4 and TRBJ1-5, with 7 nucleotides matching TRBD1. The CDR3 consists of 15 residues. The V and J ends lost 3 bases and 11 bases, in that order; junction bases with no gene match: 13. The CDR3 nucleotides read TGTGCCAGCAGTTTTCGGGACAGCCCCCTTTTGACCCAGCATTTT. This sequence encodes CASSFRDSPLLTQHF.

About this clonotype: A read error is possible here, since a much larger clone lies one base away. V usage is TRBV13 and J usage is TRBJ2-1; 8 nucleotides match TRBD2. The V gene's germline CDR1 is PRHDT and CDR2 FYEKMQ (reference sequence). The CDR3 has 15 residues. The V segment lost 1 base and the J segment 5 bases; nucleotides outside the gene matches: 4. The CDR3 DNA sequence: TGTGCCAGCAGCTTAGTACTAGCGGAGGACAATGAGCAGTTCTTC. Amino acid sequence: CASSLVLAEDNEQFF.

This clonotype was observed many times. Here the CDR3 DNA reads TGTGCCAGCAGCTTAGCGCAGGGGAACAATGAGCAGTTCTTC. Its protein product is CASSLAQGNNEQFF. The chain links TRBV7-2 to TRBJ2-1, with D maybe TRBD1 (6 bases). V gave up 0 bases and J gave up 5 bases, with 8 bases separating them. Germline CDR1 SGHTA, CDR2 FQGNSA. The CDR3 covers 14 residues. Combining the CDR3 with reference TRBV7-2 and TRBJ2-1 gives the whole variable domain GAGVSQSPSNKVTEKGKDVELRCDPISGHTALYWYRQSLGQGLEFLIYFQGNSAPDKSGLPSDRFSAERTGGSVSTLTIQRTQQEDSAVYLCASSLAQGNNEQFFGPGTRLTVL.

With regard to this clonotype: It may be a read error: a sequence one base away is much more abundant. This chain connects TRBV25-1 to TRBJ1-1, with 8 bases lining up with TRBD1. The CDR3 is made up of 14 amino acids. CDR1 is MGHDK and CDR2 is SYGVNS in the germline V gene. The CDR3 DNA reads TGTGCCAGCAGTGAAGGGACAGGTCATACTGGAGCTTTCTTT. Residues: CASSEGTGHTGAFF.

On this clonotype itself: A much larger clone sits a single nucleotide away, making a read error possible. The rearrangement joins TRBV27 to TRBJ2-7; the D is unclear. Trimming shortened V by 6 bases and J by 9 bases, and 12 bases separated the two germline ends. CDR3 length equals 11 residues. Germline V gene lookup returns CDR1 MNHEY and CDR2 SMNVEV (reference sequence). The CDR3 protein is CASRSWNGQYF. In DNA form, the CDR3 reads TGTGCCAGCAGGTCATGGAACGGGCAGTACTTC.

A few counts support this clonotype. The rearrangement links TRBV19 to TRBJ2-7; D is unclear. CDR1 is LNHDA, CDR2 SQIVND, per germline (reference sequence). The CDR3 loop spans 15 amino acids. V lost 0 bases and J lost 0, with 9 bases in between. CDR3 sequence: CASSIDWGFSYEQYF. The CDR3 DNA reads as TGTGCCAGTAGTATAGATTGGGGATTCTCCTACGAGCAGTACTTC.

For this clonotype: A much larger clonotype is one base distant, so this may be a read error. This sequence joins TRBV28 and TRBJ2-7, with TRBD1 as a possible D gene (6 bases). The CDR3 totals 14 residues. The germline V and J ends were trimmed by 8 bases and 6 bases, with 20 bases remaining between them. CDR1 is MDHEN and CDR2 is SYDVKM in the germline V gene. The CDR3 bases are TGTGCCAGCGGTCGAAAGGACAGCTTTGGCGAGCAGTACTTC. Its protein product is CASGRKDSFGEQYF. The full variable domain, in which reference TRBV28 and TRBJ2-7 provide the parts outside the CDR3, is DVKVTQSSRYLVKRTGEKVFLECVQDMDHENMFWYRQDPGLGLRLIYFSYDVKMKEKGDIPEGYSVSREKKERFSLILESASTNQTSMYLCASGRKDSFGEQYFGPGTRLTVT.

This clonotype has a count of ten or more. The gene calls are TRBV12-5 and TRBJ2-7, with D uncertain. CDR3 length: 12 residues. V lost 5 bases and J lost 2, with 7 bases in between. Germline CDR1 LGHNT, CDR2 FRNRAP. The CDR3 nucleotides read TGTGCTAGTGGTGCCGTCCCCTACGAGCAGTACTTC. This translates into CASGAVPYEQYF. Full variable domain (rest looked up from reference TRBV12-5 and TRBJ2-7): DARVTQTPRHKVTEMGQEVTMRCQPILGHNTVFWYRQTMMQGLELLAYFRNRAPLDDSGMPKDRFSAEMPDATLATLKIQPSEPRDSAVYFCASGAVPYEQYFGPGTRLTVT.

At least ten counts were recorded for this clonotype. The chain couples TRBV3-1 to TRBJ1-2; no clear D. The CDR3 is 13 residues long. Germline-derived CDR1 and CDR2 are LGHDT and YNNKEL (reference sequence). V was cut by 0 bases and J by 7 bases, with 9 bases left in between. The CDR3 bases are TGTGCCAGCAGCCAAGATCCTATCTTTGGCTACACCTTC. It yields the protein CASSQDPIFGYTF.

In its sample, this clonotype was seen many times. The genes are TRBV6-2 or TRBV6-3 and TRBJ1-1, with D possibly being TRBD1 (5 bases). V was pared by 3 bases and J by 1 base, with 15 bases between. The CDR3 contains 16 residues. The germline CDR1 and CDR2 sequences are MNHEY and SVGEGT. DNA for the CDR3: TGTGCCAGCAGTTATTGGCAGGGCATCAGGAACACTGAAGCTTTCTTT. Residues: CASSYWQGIRNTEAFF.

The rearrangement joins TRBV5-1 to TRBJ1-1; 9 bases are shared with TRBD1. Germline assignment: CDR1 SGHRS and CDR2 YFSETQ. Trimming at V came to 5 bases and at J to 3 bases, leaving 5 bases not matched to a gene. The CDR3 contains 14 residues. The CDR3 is CASRWTGEYTEAFF. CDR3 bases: TGCGCCAGCAGATGGACAGGGGAGTACACTGAAGCTTTCTTT.

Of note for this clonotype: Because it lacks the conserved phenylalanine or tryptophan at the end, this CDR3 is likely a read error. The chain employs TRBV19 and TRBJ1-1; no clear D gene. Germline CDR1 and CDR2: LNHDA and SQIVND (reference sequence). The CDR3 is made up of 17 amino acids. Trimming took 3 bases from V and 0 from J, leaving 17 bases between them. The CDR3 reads CASSMKPGVDMNTEAFL. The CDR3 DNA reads TGTGCCAGTAGTATGAAGCCTGGTGTGGATATGAACACTGAAGCTTTCCTT.

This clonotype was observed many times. The CDR3 protein is CASSTWTDSTTNEKLFF. The CDR3 DNA is TGTGCCAGCAGTACCTGGACCGATTCTACAACTAATGAAAAACTGTTTTTT. V usage is TRBV27 and J usage is TRBJ1-4; D gene ambiguous. This CDR3 has 17 residues. V was cut by 5 bases and J by 0 bases, with 16 bases left in between. The germline CDR1 and CDR2 sequences are MNHEY and SMNVEV (reference sequence).

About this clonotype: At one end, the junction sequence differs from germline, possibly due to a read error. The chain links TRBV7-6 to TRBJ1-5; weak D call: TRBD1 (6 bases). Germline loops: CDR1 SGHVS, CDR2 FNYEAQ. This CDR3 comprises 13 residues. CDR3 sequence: CASSLGDNQPPHF. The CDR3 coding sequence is TGTGCCAGCAGCTTGGGGGACAATCAGCCCCCGCATTTT.

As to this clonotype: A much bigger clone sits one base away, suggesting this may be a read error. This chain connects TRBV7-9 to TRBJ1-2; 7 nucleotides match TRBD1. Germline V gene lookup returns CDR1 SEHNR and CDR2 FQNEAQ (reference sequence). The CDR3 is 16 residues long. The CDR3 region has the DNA TGTGCCAGCAGCTTAGCGGACAGGCGAGCTAACCATGGCTACACCTTC. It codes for CASSLADRRANHGYTF.